The rows below give T cell receptor beta chains drawn from one sample of a study of blood T cell repertoires in COVID-19. Only in-frame clones appear in the TCRdb table, and some are missing; sequencing was by immunoSEQ multiplex PCR. The data hold about 110,000 clones, with approximately 70% observed a single time. What was sequenced was peripheral blood. The receptors stem from a woman aged 40 to 55 with acute or convalescent COVID-19. CDR3s include the opening cysteine and the closing phenylalanine or tryptophan. D genes are given only for firm matches. Clone size is given for some rows only: seen once, a few or many times, or a class if the clone is expanded.

D gene	V gene	clone size	J gene	CDR3 protein	CDR3 DNA
-	TRBV6-5	few	TRBJ2-3	CASSPPGDRTDTQYF	TGTGCCAGCAGTCCCCCGGGGGACCGCACAGATACGCAGTATTTT
-	TRBV28	-	TRBJ1-1	CASSRFGTEAFF	TGTGCCAGCAGTCGGTTTGGTACTGAAGCTTTCTTT
-	TRBV28	-	TRBJ1-5	CASRGGYSNQPQHF	TGTGCCAGCAGGGGAGGATATAGCAATCAGCCCCAGCATTTT
-	TRBV7-2	-	TRBJ1-1	CASIRRGRTEAFF	TGTGCCAGCATCAGAAGGGGCAGAACTGAAGCTTTCTTT
TRBD1	TRBV10-3	once	TRBJ1-2	CATDHGIQGARNSYGYTF	TGTGCCACCGACCACGGGATCCAGGGGGCTAGGAATTCGTATGGCTACACCTTC
-	TRBV6-5	once	TRBJ1-1	CASGAAGQSEAFF	TGTGCCAGCGGCGCCGCAGGACAGTCTGAAGCTTTCTTT
TRBD1	TRBV5-4	once	TRBJ1-2	CASSQGGTENYGYTF	TGTGCCAGCAGCCAAGGGGGGACAGAAAACTATGGCTACACCTTC
TRBD1	TRBV20-1	-	TRBJ1-6	CSASVQGESPLHF	TGCAGTGCTAGTGTCCAGGGGGAGTCACCCCTCCACTTT
TRBD1	TRBV2	-	TRBJ2-1	CASSAGTAYNEQFF	TGTGCCAGCAGTGCAGGGACAGCATACAATGAGCAGTTCTTC
TRBD2	TRBV30	-	TRBJ2-5	CAQTRGGEETQYF	TGTGCCCAAACCCGTGGGGGGGAGGAGACCCAGTACTTC
TRBD1	TRBV11-2	-	TRBJ2-7	CASSSRQGSYEQYF	TGTGCCAGCAGCTCCCGACAGGGTAGTTACGAGCAGTACTTC
-	TRBV7-9	few	TRBJ2-7	CASSLDQGIYEQYF	TGTGCCAGCAGCTTAGACCAGGGGATCTACGAGCAGTACTTC
-	TRBV6-1	-	TRBJ1-3	CASSEAGSRPSGNTIYF	TGTGCCAGCAGTGAAGCGGGGAGTCGTCCCTCTGGAAACACCATATATTTT
TRBD1	TRBV5-4	once	TRBJ2-3	CASSLGGQSTDTQYF	TGTGCCAGCAGCTTGGGGGGACAGAGCACAGATACGCAGTATTTT
TRBD1	TRBV2	-	TRBJ1-2	CASRPGQGAGNYGYTF	TGTGCCAGCAGACCGGGACAGGGGGCGGGGAACTATGGCTACACCTTC
-	TRBV20-1	-	TRBJ2-5	CSASSETQYF	TGCAGTGCTAGTTCGGAGACCCAGTACTTC
TRBD2	TRBV6-6	-	TRBJ2-7	CASSPRGGVDEQYF	TGTGCCAGCAGCCCGCGGGGGGGCGTGGACGAGCAGTACTTC
-	TRBV21-1	-	TRBJ2-7	CASSKEKAIPHTYEQYF	TGTGCCAGCAGCAAAGAGAAAGCGATCCCCCACACCTACGAGCAGTACTTC
-	TRBV7-9	-	TRBJ2-5	CASSLGTGSLETQYF	TGTGCCAGCAGCTTAGGAACAGGGTCGTTAGAGACCCAGTACTTC
-	TRBV15	-	TRBJ2-3	CATSRGGRTDTQYF	TGTGCCACCAGCAGAGGGGGCAGGACAGATACGCAGTATTTT
-	TRBV13	-	TRBJ2-7	CASSWGRGEQYF	TGTGCCAGCAGCTGGGGAAGGGGCGAGCAGTACTTC
-	TRBV5-5	few	TRBJ1-6	CASSLGPSYNSPLHF	TGTGCCAGCAGCTTGGGGCCTTCCTATAATTCACCCCTCCACTTT
TRBD1	TRBV6-1	-	TRBJ1-2	CASSGSGTVNPNYGYTF	TGTGCCAGCAGTGGGTCCGGGACAGTAAATCCTAACTATGGCTACACCTTC
-	TRBV7-8	-	TRBJ1-5	CASSPRGNSNQPQHF	TGTGCCAGCAGCCCCCGGGGGAATAGCAATCAGCCCCAGCATTTT
TRBD2	TRBV9	-	TRBJ2-1	CASSTRTSGGQRSSYNEQFF	TGTGCCAGCAGCACCCGGACTAGCGGGGGCCAACGGAGCTCCTACAATGAGCAGTTCTTC
TRBD1	TRBV5-1	-	TRBJ2-5	CASGRTGSKETQYF	TGCGCCAGCGGGCGGACAGGGAGCAAAGAGACCCAGTACTTC
-	TRBV7-2	-	TRBJ2-2	CASRPLTDTGELFF	TGTGCCAGCAGACCTCTTACAGACACCGGGGAGCTGTTTTTT
-	TRBV7-2	-	TRBJ2-2	CASSLILNTGELFF	TGTGCCAGCAGCTTAATCCTGAACACCGGGGAGCTGTTTTTT
-	TRBV19	-	TRBJ1-5	CASSPVRGNQPQHF	TGTGCCAGTAGCCCGGTGCGGGGCAATCAGCCCCAGCATTTT
TRBD1	TRBV4-3	-	TRBJ1-2	CASSLGTGGAVGYTF	TGCGCCAGCAGCCTCGGGACAGGGGGCGCGGTGGGCTACACCTTC
-	TRBV28	-	TRBJ2-7	CASSENKGNSYEQYF	TGTGCCAGCAGTGAGAACAAGGGGAATTCCTACGAGCAGTACTTC
TRBD1	TRBV7-3	-	TRBJ2-5	CASSPGQGIPQETQYF	TGTGCCAGCAGCCCCGGACAGGGAATCCCTCAGGAGACCCAGTACTTC
-	TRBV5-1	-	TRBJ2-7	CASSPAGGTGREQYF	TGCGCCAGCAGCCCGGCGGGGGGGACAGGTCGCGAGCAGTACTTC
-	TRBV5-1	-	TRBJ1-4	CASSLQRATNEKLFF	TGCGCCAGCAGCTTGCAAAGAGCAACTAATGAAAAACTGTTTTTT
-	TRBV10-3	-	TRBJ2-7	CAIRIHREGEQYF	TGTGCCATCAGGATACACAGGGAAGGCGAGCAGTACTTC
-	TRBV28	once	TRBJ1-4	CASSNPGLGRLGEKLFF	TGTGCCAGCAGCAACCCGGGACTGGGACGATTGGGTGAAAAACTGTTTTTT
-	TRBV28	-	TRBJ2-1	CASSPSYIEQFF	TGTGCCAGCAGCCCCTCCTATATAGAGCAGTTCTTC
-	TRBV3-1/TRBV3-2	-	TRBJ2-1	CASSRGGEQFF	TGTGCCAGCAGCCGAGGCGGTGAGCAGTTCTTC
-	TRBV19	-	TRBJ2-3	CASRRQVSKADTQYF	TGTGCCAGTAGGCGACAGGTTTCTAAGGCAGATACGCAGTATTTT
-	TRBV4-3	-	TRBJ1-2	CASSQDGSGDYGYTF	TGCGCCAGCAGCCAAGATGGGTCAGGGGACTATGGCTACACCTTC
-	TRBV3-1/TRBV3-2	-	TRBJ1-6	CASSRTRLAPLHF	TGTGCCAGCAGCCGGACACGGCTTGCACCCCTCCACTTT
-	TRBV5-3	few	TRBJ2-7	CARSHDCHYEQYF	TGTGCCAGAAGCCACGACTGTCACTACGAGCAGTACTTC
TRBD1	TRBV13	-	TRBJ1-2	CASSLGQGDGYTF	TGTGCCAGCAGCTTAGGCCAGGGGGATGGCTACACCTTC
-	TRBV14	once	TRBJ2-7	CASSQVGAYEQYF	TGTGCCAGCAGCCAGGTGGGAGCCTACGAGCAGTACTTC
-	TRBV5-5	-	TRBJ2-7	CASSLGVDTTREQYF	TGTGCCAGCAGCTTGGGAGTGGACACAACTCGGGAGCAGTACTTC
TRBD1	TRBV7-9	-	TRBJ2-1	CASSSSYRGRLNEQFF	TGTGCCAGCAGCTCAAGTTACAGGGGGCGCTTAAATGAGCAGTTCTTC
-	TRBV6-1	-	TRBJ2-7	CASSDQASYEQYF	TGTGCCAGCAGTGATCAGGCCTCCTACGAGCAGTACTTC